Each of the 5 T cell receptor beta chains below was sequenced from the same sample in a study of blood T cell repertoires in COVID-19. Sequenced by immunoSEQ multiplex PCR; TCRdb stores in-frame clones only, minus some. The sample lists about 130,000 clones; over 80% were seen once. What was sequenced was PBMCs or T cells enriched from blood (not recorded which). These receptors originate from a man aged 25 to 40 who had recovered from COVID-19.

The chain is built from TRBV9 and TRBJ1-3; 7 bases line up with TRBD1. The CDR3 is 17 residues long. Germline V CDR1 and CDR2: SGDLS, YYNGEE. V trimming: 1 base; J trimming: 0 bases; junction bases outside the gene matches: 7. CDR3 nucleotide sequence: TGTGCCAGCAGCGTATATCCGGGACAGAGCTCTGGAAACACCATATATTTT. Protein sequence: CASSVYPGQSSGNTIYF.

This clone was counted a single time. This chain uses TRBV5-8 with TRBJ1-1; D not resolved. Trimming pared 4 bases from V and 3 bases from J, leaving 16 bases between. Germline V lookup: CDR1 SGHTS, CDR2 YDEGEE. The CDR3 sequence is 15 residues long. CDR3 in amino acids: CASSLDRGWDTEAFF. Here the CDR3 DNA reads TGTGCCAGCAGCCTAGACCGCGGCTGGGACACTGAAGCTTTCTTT.

The chain recombines TRBV4-1 with TRBJ2-1; 10 nucleotides line up with TRBD1. Germline CDR1 reads MGHRA; CDR2 reads YSYEKL. V gave up 2 bases and J gave up 2 bases; unmatched junction bases: 9. The CDR3 totals 18 residues. The CDR3: CASSQSDRGLFPYNEQFF. CDR3 sequence (DNA): TGCGCCAGCAGCCAATCCGACAGGGGGCTCTTTCCCTACAATGAGCAGTTCTTC.

As DNA, the CDR3 is TGTGCCAGCAGTGACTCAGCGGGAGGGTTTAATGAGCAGTTCTTC. Encoded protein: CASSDSAGGFNEQFF. The genes are TRBV6-4 and TRBJ2-1; 10 nucleotides align to TRBD2. The CDR3 consists of 15 residues. Unmatched junction bases numbered 3, after V lost 0 bases and J lost 7 bases. From germline, CDR1 is MRHNA and CDR2 SNTAGT.

This clone was seen just once. The CDR3: CASSLDRGTQYF. For the CDR3, the DNA is TGTGCCAGCAGTTTGGATCGGGGGACCCAGTACTTC. The V gene is TRBV12-3 or TRBV12-4, the J gene TRBJ2-5, with D tentatively TRBD2 (5 bases). This CDR3 spans 12 amino acids. V gave up 3 bases and J gave up 7 bases, with 9 bases separating them.